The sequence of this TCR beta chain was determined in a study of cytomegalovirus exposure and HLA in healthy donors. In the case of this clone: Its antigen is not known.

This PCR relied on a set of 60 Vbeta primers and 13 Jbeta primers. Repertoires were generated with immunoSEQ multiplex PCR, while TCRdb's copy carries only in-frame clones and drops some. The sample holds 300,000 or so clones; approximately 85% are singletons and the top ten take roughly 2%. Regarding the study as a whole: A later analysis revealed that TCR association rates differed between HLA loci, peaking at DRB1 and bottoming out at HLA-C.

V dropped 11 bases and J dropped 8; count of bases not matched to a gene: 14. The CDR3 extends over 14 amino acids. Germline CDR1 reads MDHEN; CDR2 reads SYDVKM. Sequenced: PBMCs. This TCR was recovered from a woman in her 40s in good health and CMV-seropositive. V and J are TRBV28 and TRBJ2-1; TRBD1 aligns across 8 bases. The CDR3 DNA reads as TGTGCCTCCAGTTTCGGTCACAGGGGGGATGAGCAGTTCTTC. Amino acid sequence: CASSFGHRGDEQFF.